This T cell receptor beta chain was observed in a study of human T cells and chemical hapten exposure. Time point specified: pre-sensitization, week 0. Documented treatment: therapeutic diphenylcyclopropenone sensitization with weekly scalp DPC. V gave up 6 bases and J gave up 2 bases, with 20 bases separating them. Looked up from germline, CDR1 is SNHLY and CDR2 is FYNNEI. The CDR3 consists of 17 residues. Each CDR3 protein gets one entry after TCRdb re-called the RACE reads with MiXCR. The data hold fewer than 300,000 distinct CDR3 sequences, with about 9% observed a single time. V and J are TRBV2 and TRBJ2-1, with D perhaps matching TRBD2 (5 bases). This clonotype was obtained from a woman aged 40 to 50 with alopecia areata. Some clones in this sample may be carry-over from other donors' samples. Sequenced material: whole blood, taken in connection with sensitization to the hapten diphenylcyclopropenone (DPC). The CDR3 DNA reads as TGTGCCAGCAGGCTGCTGACTACCACCTCAACCTACAATGAGCAGTTCTTC. Translating gives CASRLLTTTSTYNEQFF.